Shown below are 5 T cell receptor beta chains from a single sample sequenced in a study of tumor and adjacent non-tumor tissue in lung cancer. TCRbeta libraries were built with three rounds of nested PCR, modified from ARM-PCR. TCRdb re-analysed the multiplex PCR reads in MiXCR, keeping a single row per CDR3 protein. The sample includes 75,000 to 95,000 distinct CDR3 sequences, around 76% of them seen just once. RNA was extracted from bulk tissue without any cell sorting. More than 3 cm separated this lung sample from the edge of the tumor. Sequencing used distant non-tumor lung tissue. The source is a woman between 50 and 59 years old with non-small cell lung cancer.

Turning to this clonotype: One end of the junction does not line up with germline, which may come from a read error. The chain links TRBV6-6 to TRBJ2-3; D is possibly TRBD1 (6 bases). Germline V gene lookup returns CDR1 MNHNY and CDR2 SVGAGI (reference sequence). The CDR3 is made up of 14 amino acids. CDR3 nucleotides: TGTGCAAGCAGTGCCCAGGGACATACAGATACGCACTATTTT. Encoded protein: CASSAQGHTDTHYF.

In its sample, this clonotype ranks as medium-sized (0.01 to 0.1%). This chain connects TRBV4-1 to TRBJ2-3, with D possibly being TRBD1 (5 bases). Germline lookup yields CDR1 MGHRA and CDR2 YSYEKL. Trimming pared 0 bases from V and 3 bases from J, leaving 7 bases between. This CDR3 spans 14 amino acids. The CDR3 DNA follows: TGCGCCAGCAGCCAAGATGGGGCGACAGATACGCAGTATTTT. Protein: CASSQDGATDTQYF.

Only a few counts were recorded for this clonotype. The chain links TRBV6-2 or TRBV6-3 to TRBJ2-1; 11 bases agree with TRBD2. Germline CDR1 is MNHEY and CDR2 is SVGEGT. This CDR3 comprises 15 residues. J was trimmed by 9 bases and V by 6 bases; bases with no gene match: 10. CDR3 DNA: TGTGCCAGCAGCCCTGGACTAGCGGGTGTAGGTGAGCAGTTCTTC. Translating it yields CASSPGLAGVGEQFF.

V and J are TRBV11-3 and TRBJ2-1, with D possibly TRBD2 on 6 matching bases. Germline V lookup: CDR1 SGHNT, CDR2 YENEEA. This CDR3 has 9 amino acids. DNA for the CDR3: TGTACTAGCAGCTTAGTCCAATTCTTC. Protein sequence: CTSSLVQFF.

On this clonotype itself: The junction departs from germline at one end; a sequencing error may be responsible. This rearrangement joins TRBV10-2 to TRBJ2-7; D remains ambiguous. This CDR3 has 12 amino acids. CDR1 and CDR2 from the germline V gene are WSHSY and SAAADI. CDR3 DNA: TGCGCCTGCAGTGAGCCTAGTTTCAAGCAGTACTTC. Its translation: CACSEPSFKQYF.